These 25 T cell receptor beta chains were all obtained from the same sample, sequenced in a study of blood T cell repertoires in COVID-19. Using immunoSEQ multiplex PCR, the repertoire was profiled, and TCRdb retains in-frame clones only, with some absent. Of approximately 200,000 clones listed, roughly four fifths were seen once; the top ten hold about 2%. The sample taken for sequencing was PBMCs or T cells enriched from blood (not recorded which). These receptors all stem from a man in his 60s who had recovered from COVID-19.

V usage is TRBV12-3 or TRBV12-4 and J usage is TRBJ2-5; D is unresolved. The CDR3 is made up of 12 amino acids. V was cut by 2 bases and J by 8 bases, with 9 bases left in between. The CDR3 DNA is TGTGCCAGCAGTTTAAAAGACTTAACCCAGTACTTC. Protein: CASSLKDLTQYF.

This clone was found a few times. The chain is built from TRBV24-1 and TRBJ2-3; 10 bases line up with TRBD2. The trim removed 3 bases at V and 4 bases at J, leaving 9 bases unmatched. Looked up from germline, CDR1 is KGHDR and CDR2 is SFDVKD. The CDR3 is made up of 17 amino acids. In DNA, the CDR3 is TGTGCCACCAGTGATCTCCCCGGGACTAGCGATCCAGATACGCAGTATTTT. Translated, it gives CATSDLPGTSDPDTQYF.

V is TRBV3-1 (or the pseudogene TRBV3-2) and J is TRBJ2-2, with D hard to call. With 1 base removed from V and 4 bases from J, the gap between germline ends came to 7 bases. The germline V gene has CDR1 LGHDT and CDR2 YNNKEL (reference sequence). The CDR3 consists of 14 residues. The CDR3: CASSQAVVTGELFF. The CDR3 nucleotides are TGTGCCAGCAGCCAAGCGGTGGTCACCGGGGAGCTGTTTTTT.

The chain employs TRBV19 and TRBJ2-3, with 8 bases lining up with TRBD2. CDR3 length equals 15 residues. J was trimmed by 4 bases and V by 0 bases; bases with no gene match: 3. Germline V gene lookup returns CDR1 LNHDA and CDR2 SQIVND (reference sequence). Here the CDR3 reads CASSIERRGADTQYF. CDR3 coding DNA: TGTGCCAGTAGTATAGAGCGGCGGGGGGCAGATACGCAGTATTTT.

The rearrangement links TRBV14 to TRBJ1-6; no clear D. V lost 2 bases and J lost 8, with 4 bases in between. The CDR3 extends over 12 amino acids. CDR1 is SGHDN and CDR2 is FVKESK in the germline V gene. The CDR3 bases are TGTGCCAGCAGCCAACAGTATTCACCCCTCCACTTT. Translation: CASSQQYSPLHF.

In its sample, this clone was seen once. A junction boundary mismatches the germline segment, possibly from a read error. The genes are TRBV11-3 and TRBJ2-2; possibly TRBD1 for D (6 bases). The CDR3 sequence is 15 residues long. Germline assignment: CDR1 SGHNT and CDR2 YENEEA. The CDR3 DNA reads as TGTGCCAGCAGCTACCAAGACAGGAACGCCGGGGAGCTGTTTTTT. Protein product: CASSYQDRNAGELFF.

The gene calls are TRBV28 and TRBJ2-2; D is undetermined. Trimming took off 6 bases at V and 4 bases at J, with 6 bases between the two ends. CDR3 size: 12 residues. Germline CDR1 reads MDHEN; CDR2 reads SYDVKM. The CDR3 DNA is TGTGCCAGCAGGGTGCGCACCGGGGAGCTGTTTTTT. Translated: CASRVRTGELFF.

This chain links TRBV3-1 (or the pseudogene TRBV3-2) with TRBJ1-2, with D tentatively TRBD1 (6 bases). Deletions cut 4 bases from V and 2 bases from J, with 14 bases between. The germline gives CDR1 LGHDT, CDR2 YNNKEL (reference sequence). The CDR3 loop spans 15 amino acids. CDR3 coding DNA: TGTGCCAGCAGCCCCTTAAGCCAGGGGAACTATGGCTACACCTTC. This encodes CASSPLSQGNYGYTF.

J is TRBJ2-1 and V is TRBV5-5; 9 bases match TRBD2. CDR1 SGHKS and CDR2 YYEKEE come from the germline V gene (reference sequence). This CDR3 contains 18 residues. V was pared by 2 bases and J by 4 bases, with 13 bases of the junction left unmatched. CDR3 amino acids: CASSFRPSGAKSYNEQFF. The CDR3 DNA reads TGTGCCAGCAGCTTCCGGCCTAGCGGGGCGAAAAGTTACAATGAGCAGTTCTTC. Using reference TRBV5-5 and TRBJ2-1 for the parts outside the CDR3, the full variable domain is DAGVTQSPTHLIKTRGQQVTLRCSPISGHKSVSWYQQVLGQGPQFIFQYYEKEERGRGNFPDRFSARQFPNYSSELNVNALLLGDSALYLCASSFRPSGAKSYNEQFFGPGTRLTVL.

The chain joins TRBV30 to TRBJ1-4; no clear D gene. Germline CDR1 GTSNPN, CDR2 SVGIG (reference sequence). With 4 bases removed from V and 0 bases from J, the gap between germline ends came to 9 bases. The CDR3 is made up of 14 amino acids. The CDR3 coding sequence is TGTGCCTGGAATGCTGACTCAACTAATGAAAAACTGTTTTTT. Its protein is CAWNADSTNEKLFF.

The chain carries TRBV5-5 and TRBJ1-6; 7 bases match TRBD1. Germline CDR1 is SGHKS and CDR2 is YYEKEE (reference sequence). V shed 4 bases, J shed 7 bases, and the junction held 8 bases outside the gene matches. CDR3 length: 15 amino acids. CDR3 DNA: TGTGCCAGCAGCACGACGACAGGGACAAATTCACCCCTCCACTTT. This sequence encodes CASSTTTGTNSPLHF. Using reference TRBV5-5 and TRBJ1-6 for the parts outside the CDR3, the full variable domain is DAGVTQSPTHLIKTRGQQVTLRCSPISGHKSVSWYQQVLGQGPQFIFQYYEKEERGRGNFPDRFSARQFPNYSSELNVNALLLGDSALYLCASSTTTGTNSPLHFGNGTRLTVT.

Worth noting for this clone: Germline is not matched at one junction end, which may reflect a read error. The rearrangement links TRBV11-2 to TRBJ1-1, with D unclear. The CDR3 has 15 residues. Germline V gene lookup returns CDR1 SGHAT and CDR2 FQNNGV. The CDR3: CASSLLRERNTETFF. The CDR3 DNA is TGTGCCAGCAGCTTATTACGGGAGCGGAACACTGAAACTTTCTTT.

This chain links TRBV19 with TRBJ2-3; TRBD1 matches 8 bases. The germline gives CDR1 LNHDA, CDR2 SQIVND (reference sequence). The CDR3 contains 14 residues. With V trimmed by 7 bases and J by 4 bases, 7 bases remained unmatched. The CDR3 region is CASTQTGDADTQYF. The CDR3 nucleotides read TGTGCCAGTACCCAGACAGGGGACGCAGATACGCAGTATTTT.

The chain is built from TRBV11-3 and TRBJ1-2; 8 bases are shared with TRBD1. Unmatched junction bases numbered 6, after V lost 4 bases and J lost 8 bases. CDR3 size: 13 residues. CDR1 is SGHNT, CDR2 YENEEA, per germline. The CDR3 loop reads CASSSGQGGGYTF. CDR3 in DNA: TGTGCCAGCAGCTCCGGACAGGGCGGAGGCTACACCTTC.

As regards this clone: The junction departs from the called germline gene at one end, perhaps through a read error. The chain employs TRBV5-1 and TRBJ2-5; 10 bases are shared with TRBD2. This CDR3 has 15 residues. CDR1 and CDR2 from the germline V gene are SGHRS and YFSETQ. This chain's CDR3 is CASSLGSGGQENQYF. CDR3 nucleotides: TGCGCCAGCAGCTTGGGTAGCGGGGGGCAAGAGAACCAGTACTTC.

This chain joins TRBV7-9 and TRBJ2-5; TRBD2 aligns across 16 bases. Germline-derived CDR1 and CDR2 are SEHNR and FQNEAQ (reference sequence). V lost 4 bases to trimming and J lost 5 bases; unmatched junction nucleotides: 4. CDR3 length: 16 residues. The DNA for the CDR3 is TGTGCCAGCAGCTCGGGACTAGCGGGGGGGATGGAGACCCAGTACTTC. Encoded protein: CASSSGLAGGMETQYF.

Details on this clone: Different DNA sequences within this sample yield the same CDR3. The chain combines TRBV5-1 with TRBJ2-5; D is perhaps TRBD1 (6 bases). The CDR3 consists of 13 residues. Trimming took off 4 bases at V and 3 bases at J, with 10 bases between the two ends. Looked up from germline, CDR1 is SGHRS and CDR2 is YFSETQ. The CDR3 here is CASSTRTEETQYF. DNA for the CDR3: TGCGCCAGCAGCACAAGGACAGAAGAGACCCAGTACTTC. The full variable domain, in which reference TRBV5-1 and TRBJ2-5 provide the parts outside the CDR3, is KAGVTQTPRYLIKTRGQQVTLSCSPISGHRSVSWYQQTPGQGLQFLFEYFSETQRNKGNFPGRFSGRQFSNSRSEMNVSTLELGDSALYLCASSTRTEETQYFGPGTRLLVL.

Turning to this clone: One junction end does not reproduce the germline sequence, and a read error may be involved. V usage is TRBV6-4 and J usage is TRBJ1-1; TRBD1 aligns across 10 bases. Germline CDR1 MRHNA, CDR2 SNTAGT. CDR3 length: 14 residues. The CDR3 DNA sequence: TGTGCCAGCAGAGACTGGGACAGGGGCACTGAAGCTTTCTTT. Protein sequence: CASRDWDRGTEAFF.

V and J are TRBV7-8 and TRBJ2-3, with 12 nucleotides matching TRBD2. CDR1 and CDR2 from the germline V gene are SGHVS and FQNEAQ. CDR3 size: 16 residues. V trimming: 0 bases; J trimming: 3 bases; junction bases outside the gene matches: 1. CDR3 protein: CASSLATSGGTDTQYF. Written as DNA, the CDR3 is TGTGCCAGCAGCTTAGCCACTAGCGGGGGGACAGATACGCAGTATTTT. Filled out from reference TRBV7-8 and TRBJ2-3, the complete variable domain reads GAGVSQSPRYKVAKRGQDVALRCDPISGHVSLFWYQQALGQGPEFLTYFQNEAQLDKSGLPSDRFFAERPEGSVSTLKIQRTQQEDSAVYLCASSLATSGGTDTQYFGPGTRLTVL.

V gene TRBV7-2 combines with J gene TRBJ2-7; D may be TRBD1 (6 bases). The V and J ends lost 5 bases and 3 bases respectively, with 14 bases between them. CDR1 and CDR2 from the germline V gene are SGHTA and FQGNSA. The CDR3 covers 14 residues. CDR3 in DNA: TGTGCCAGCAGCGAGGGTGGGGGCTACTACGAGCAGTACTTC. Protein: CASSEGGGYYEQYF.

The chain carries TRBV27 and TRBJ1-2, with D possibly being TRBD1 (6 bases). From germline, CDR1 is MNHEY and CDR2 SMNVEV (reference sequence). This CDR3 is built from 13 residues. V was cut by 6 bases and J by 7 bases, with 15 bases left in between. The CDR3 protein is CASRATGSVGYTF. CDR3 nucleotides: TGTGCCAGCAGGGCGACAGGTTCTGTTGGCTACACCTTC.

The chain couples TRBV18 to TRBJ1-2; weak D call: TRBD1 (6 bases). The V and J ends lost 3 bases and 7 bases respectively, with 18 bases between them. The CDR3 is 15 residues long. Per the germline V gene, CDR1 is KGHSH and CDR2 is LQKENI. The CDR3 loop reads CASSPEQGKGRGYTF. The CDR3 DNA reads as TGTGCCAGCTCACCGGAACAGGGAAAGGGCCGTGGCTACACCTTC.

This clone was picked up a small number of times. The chain links TRBV10-1 to TRBJ2-1, with 10 bases that match TRBD1. The CDR3 is 13 residues long. The germline V gene encodes CDR1 WNHNN and CDR2 SYGVQD (reference sequence). J gave up 10 bases and V 6 bases, and 6 bases lay outside the gene matches. The CDR3 sequence is CASRDRGVKEQFF. As DNA, the CDR3 is TGCGCCAGCAGGGACAGGGGGGTGAAAGAGCAGTTCTTC.

V is TRBV6-5 and J is TRBJ2-7; D uncertain. The ends were cut back, 5 bases at V and 4 bases at J, with 6 bases in the middle. This CDR3 is 11 amino acids long. Germline V lookup: CDR1 MNHEY, CDR2 SVGAGI. The CDR3 is CASSNMYEQYF. CDR3 in DNA: TGTGCCAGCAGTAACATGTACGAGCAGTACTTC.

The chain recombines TRBV4-3 with TRBJ1-3; D unclear. Trimming shortened V by 0 bases and J by 3 bases, and 9 bases separated the two germline ends. The V gene's germline CDR1 is LGHNA and CDR2 YSLEER. The CDR3 is made up of 15 amino acids. CDR3 sequence reads: CASSQDLAGGNTIYF. The CDR3 DNA sequence: TGCGCCAGCAGCCAAGATTTGGCTGGTGGAAACACCATATATTTT.